The 26 T cell receptor beta chains given below trace back to one sample, sequenced in a study of cytomegalovirus exposure and HLA in healthy donors. The primer mix had 60 Vbeta and 13 Jbeta primers. The assay was immunoSEQ multiplex PCR, and TCRdb's table has in-frame clones only and misses some. The specimen's table records some 130,000 clones. The sample comprised PBMCs. The receptors derive from a woman aged 60 to 75 in good health and CMV-seronegative.

The chain recombines TRBV6-5 with TRBJ2-5, with 8 bases identical to TRBD2. The J segment lost 5 bases and the V segment lost 4 bases, leaving 9 bases of the junction unmatched. The CDR3 extends over 15 amino acids. The V gene's germline CDR1 is MNHEY and CDR2 SVGAGI. CDR3 in amino acids: CASSFLAGNGETQYF. CDR3 DNA: TGTGCCAGCAGTTTCCTAGCGGGCAATGGGGAGACCCAGTACTTC.

This chain joins TRBV25-1 and TRBJ2-1; 12 nucleotides agree with TRBD2. CDR1 is MGHDK, CDR2 SYGVNS, per germline. The length of the CDR3 is 17 residues. The V gene end was trimmed by 5 bases and the J gene end by 6 bases; junction bases not matched to a gene: 11. The CDR3 loop is CASSQGPWTSGINEQFF. The CDR3, as DNA: TGTGCCAGCAGTCAAGGGCCTTGGACTAGCGGGATCAATGAGCAGTTCTTC.

This chain joins TRBV5-4 and TRBJ2-1, with a possible D match to TRBD2 (6 bases). Trimming left V 0 bases short and J 4 bases short, with 11 bases between. There are 15 residues in the CDR3. Germline V gene data show CDR1 as SGHNT and CDR2 as YYREEE (reference sequence). CDR3 nucleotides: TGTGCCAGCAGCTTGGCGTGGGGACTTTACAATGAGCAGTTCTTC. It is translated as CASSLAWGLYNEQFF.

The chain carries TRBV2 and TRBJ1-3; the match to TRBD1 covers 7 bases. CDR3 size: 19 residues. J lost 4 bases, V lost 0 bases, and 15 bases had no gene match. Per the germline V gene, CDR1 is SNHLY and CDR2 is FYNNEI. CDR3 residues: CASSEALLQTTGEGNTIYF. For the CDR3, the DNA is TGTGCCAGCAGTGAAGCGCTACTCCAAACTACAGGGGAGGGAAACACCATATATTTT. The variable domain in full, with the rest retrieved from reference TRBV2 and TRBJ1-3, is EPEVTQTPSHQVTQMGQEVILRCVPISNHLYFYWYRQILGQKVEFLVSFYNNEISEKSEIFDDQFSVERPDGSNFTLKIRSTKLEDSAMYFCASSEALLQTTGEGNTIYFGEGSWLTVV.

V gene TRBV5-6 combines with J gene TRBJ2-5; weak D call: TRBD1 (5 bases). The J call could be wrong; TRBJ2-7 is a better fit for the DNA end. Germline V lookup: CDR1 SGHDT, CDR2 YYEEEE. The CDR3 sequence is 15 residues long. Written as DNA, the CDR3 is TGTGCCAGCAGCTTGGCCGGGCAGGGCGCCTACGAGCAGTACTTC. Translating gives CASSLAGQGAYEQYF.

V gene TRBV18 combines with J gene TRBJ2-3, with 10 bases lining up with TRBD2. V was clipped by 2 bases and J by 6 bases; unmatched bases: 11. CDR1 is KGHSH and CDR2 is LQKENI in the germline V gene. The CDR3 has 17 amino acids. CDR3 in amino acids: CASSPNLLAGGDDTQYF. CDR3 sequence (DNA): TGTGCCAGCTCACCAAACCTTTTAGCGGGAGGTGATGATACGCAGTATTTT.

This chain links TRBV10-3 with TRBJ2-2; the match to TRBD1 covers 10 bases. Trimming took 6 bases from V and 7 from J; bases not matched to a gene: 5. The CDR3 runs to 14 residues. Germline lookup yields CDR1 ENHRY and CDR2 SYGVKD. The CDR3, as DNA: TGTGCCATCAGCAGGACAGGGGGAGACGGGGAGCTGTTTTTT. This codes for CAISRTGGDGELFF.

The V gene is TRBV28, the J gene TRBJ2-5; no clear D gene. Trimming took off 1 base at V and 1 base at J, with 10 bases between the two ends. The CDR3 spans 15 residues. Germline values: CDR1 MDHEN, CDR2 SYDVKM. The CDR3 sequence: CASSLLIGSQETQYF. CDR3 DNA sequence: TGTGCCAGCAGTTTATTAATTGGCAGCCAAGAGACCCAGTACTTC.

CDR3 sequence (DNA): TGTGCCAGCAGTGAAAGCGGGGGGGCCCAAGAGACCCAGTACTTC. Protein: CASSESGGAQETQYF. The V gene is TRBV2, the J gene TRBJ2-5; TRBD2 matches at 10 bases. The CDR3 contains 15 residues. Germline lookup yields CDR1 SNHLY and CDR2 FYNNEI. Germline trimming cut 2 bases from V and 1 base from J; bases unmatched to any gene: 1.

The CDR3: CASRPGTGGTGELFF. The CDR3 coding sequence is TGTGCCAGCAGACCCGGGACAGGGGGCACCGGGGAGCTGTTTTTT. The chain links TRBV6-5 to TRBJ2-2; 11 bases align to TRBD1. Germline CDR1 MNHEY, CDR2 SVGAGI. V lost 6 bases and J lost 4; bases outside the gene matches: 4. There are 15 residues in the CDR3.

V gene TRBV28 combines with J gene TRBJ2-7, with 11 bases identical to TRBD2. The CDR3 length is 16 residues. Germline CDR1 MDHEN, CDR2 SYDVKM. The V segment lost 8 bases and the J segment 0 bases; nucleotides outside the gene matches: 9. CDR3: CASGRLAGTSSYEQYF. The CDR3 DNA reads as TGTGCCAGCGGACGACTAGCGGGGACGTCCTCCTACGAGCAGTACTTC.

The chain uses TRBV11-2 and TRBJ2-1; D is unclear. Germline-derived CDR1 and CDR2 are SGHAT and FQNNGV. The CDR3 runs 14 residues. V was clipped by 0 bases and J by 9 bases, with 12 bases between them. The CDR3 spells CASSLESGMSEQFF. The CDR3 DNA is TGTGCCAGCAGCTTAGAGTCAGGTATGAGTGAGCAGTTCTTC.

This chain joins TRBV4-1 and TRBJ2-7; D ambiguous. The germline V gene has CDR1 MGHRA and CDR2 YSYEKL. This CDR3 has 15 amino acids. Trimming took off 0 bases at V and 9 bases at J, with 18 bases between the two ends. The CDR3 loop reads CASSQDELAPFGQYF. The CDR3, as DNA: TGCGCCAGCAGCCAAGACGAATTAGCCCCGTTTGGGCAGTACTTC.

J is TRBJ1-1 and V is TRBV28, with 7 nucleotides matching TRBD1. Germline values: CDR1 MDHEN, CDR2 SYDVKM. Trimming took 0 bases from V and 1 from J; bases not matched to a gene: 17. CDR3 length: 20 amino acids. The chain's CDR3 is CASSLWDLGRQDRANTEAFF. CDR3 DNA sequence: TGTGCCAGCAGTTTATGGGACTTGGGTCGCCAAGACAGGGCGAACACTGAAGCTTTCTTT. Full variable domain (remainder filled in from reference TRBV28 and TRBJ1-1): DVKVTQSSRYLVKRTGEKVFLECVQDMDHENMFWYRQDPGLGLRLIYFSYDVKMKEKGDIPEGYSVSREKKERFSLILESASTNQTSMYLCASSLWDLGRQDRANTEAFFGQGTRLTVV.

V usage is TRBV29-1 and J usage is TRBJ1-1; D is undetermined. CDR1 SQVTM and CDR2 ANQGSEA come from the germline V gene. This CDR3 spans 15 amino acids. V gave up 3 bases and J gave up 0 bases, with 14 bases separating them. The CDR3 DNA follows: TGCAGCGTTGATGGCCCCTCTCTGGTGAACACTGAAGCTTTCTTT. Protein sequence: CSVDGPSLVNTEAFF.

V is TRBV4-1 and J is TRBJ2-3, with 9 bases fitting TRBD2. In germline, CDR1 is MGHRA, CDR2 YSYEKL. V gave up 0 bases and J gave up 3 bases; unmatched junction bases: 7. This CDR3 contains 17 residues. The chain's CDR3 is CASSQEGTLAGTDTQYF. The CDR3 coding sequence is TGCGCCAGCAGCCAAGAGGGTACCCTAGCGGGAACAGATACGCAGTATTTT.

The chain is built from TRBV7-3 and TRBJ1-5; tentative D call: TRBD1 (5 bases). V lost 5 bases and J lost 5, with 19 bases in between. CDR3 length equals 16 residues. Per germline, CDR1 SGHTA and CDR2 FQGTGA. CDR3 DNA sequence: TGTGCCAGCAGCCCAACGGGGGGTGGGAGGGATCAGCCCCAGCATTTT. Its protein is CASSPTGGGRDQPQHF.

Concerning this clone: Other DNA variants within this sample encode the same CDR3. CDR3 residues: CASSPGQPYGYTF. In DNA, the CDR3 is TGTGCCAGCAGCCCCGGACAGCCCTATGGCTACACCTTC. The chain combines TRBV7-3 with TRBJ1-2, with D possibly being TRBD1 (6 bases). The ends were cut back, 5 bases at V and 4 bases at J, with 11 bases in the middle. The CDR3 extends over 13 amino acids. Germline-derived CDR1 and CDR2 are SGHTA and FQGTGA.

V is TRBV6-4 and J is TRBJ2-5; D is ambiguous. The CDR3 totals 14 residues. Trimming left V 0 bases short and J 2 bases short, with 7 bases between. From germline, CDR1 is MRHNA and CDR2 SNTAGT. The CDR3 DNA is TGTGCCAGCAGTGACTCGGTGCGGCAAGAGACCCAGTACTTC. Amino acid sequence: CASSDSVRQETQYF.

This rearrangement joins TRBV6-1 to TRBJ1-1; no clear D gene. Germline loops: CDR1 MNHNS, CDR2 SASEGT. Trimming pared 6 bases from V and 1 base from J, leaving 9 bases between. CDR3 length: 13 amino acids. The CDR3 DNA is TGTGCCAGCAGGGAGACCGAGAACACTGAAGCTTTCTTT. Translating gives CASRETENTEAFF.

V and J are TRBV2 and TRBJ2-5; tentative D call: TRBD2 (6 bases). The CDR3 sequence is 13 residues long. Germline V gene lookup returns CDR1 SNHLY and CDR2 FYNNEI. Between the trimmed V and J ends, which lost 3 bases and 8 bases, there was a span of 13 bases. The CDR3 DNA reads TGTGCCAGCAGTGAGAGGGCTAGCGCTACCCAGTACTTC. Residues: CASSERASATQYF.

V and J are TRBV10-3 and TRBJ2-2; 15 nucleotides match TRBD2. Germline V CDR1 and CDR2: ENHRY, SYGVKD. This CDR3 comprises 18 residues. With V trimmed by 4 bases and J by 3 bases, 6 bases remained unmatched. The CDR3 DNA sequence: TGTGCCATCAGTGGGACTAGCGGGAGGGCCGGGGACACCGGGGAGCTGTTTTTT. Encoded protein: CAISGTSGRAGDTGELFF.

The chain couples TRBV6-5 to TRBJ2-2; 8 bases map to TRBD1. The V and J ends lost 5 bases and 7 bases, in that order; junction bases with no gene match: 9. Germline assignment: CDR1 MNHEY and CDR2 SVGAGI. The CDR3 is 15 amino acids. CDR3: CASSVGTGIIGELFF. In nucleotides, the CDR3 is TGTGCCAGCAGTGTCGGGACAGGCATAATCGGGGAGCTGTTTTTT.

This chain uses TRBV5-1 with TRBJ2-7; 13 bases line up with TRBD2. The CDR3 runs 15 residues. Germline V lookup: CDR1 SGHRS, CDR2 YFSETQ. V lost 4 bases to trimming and J lost 3 bases; unmatched junction nucleotides: 4. The CDR3 is CASSIGTSGVYEQYF. In DNA form, the CDR3 reads TGCGCCAGCAGCATCGGGACTAGCGGGGTCTACGAGCAGTACTTC.

The chain couples TRBV29-1 to TRBJ2-7; D not resolved. V lost 1 base and J 0 bases, leaving 13 bases between the germline ends. The CDR3 has 15 residues. The germline V gene has CDR1 SQVTM and CDR2 ANQGSEA. CDR3 amino acids: CSVEGDKSSSYEQYF. DNA of the CDR3: TGCAGCGTTGAAGGTGACAAGTCCAGCTCCTACGAGCAGTACTTC.

CDR3 nucleotide sequence: TGTGCCATGTTCGTTTTGCGGGAGGGAAACACCGGGGAGCTGTTTTTT. Translation gives CAMFVLREGNTGELFF. The chain is built from TRBV10-3 and TRBJ2-2, with 9 positions matching TRBD2. J lost 2 bases, V lost 9 bases, and 10 bases had no gene match. The CDR3 loop spans 16 amino acids. CDR1 and CDR2 from the germline V gene are ENHRY and SYGVKD.